Presented here are 23 T cell receptor beta chains from one specimen sequenced in a study of cytomegalovirus exposure and HLA in healthy donors. The PCR ran on 60 Vbeta and 13 Jbeta primers. Libraries were prepared by immunoSEQ multiplex PCR; TCRdb keeps only in-frame clonotypes and omits some of them. The table lists about 130,000 clones, approximately 80% of them singletons, with 2% to 2.5% in the top ten. Sequencing was performed on PBMCs. These receptors all come from a man younger than 45 in good health and CMV-seronegative.

J is TRBJ2-7 and V is TRBV25-1; tentatively, D is TRBD2 (6 bases). Germline values: CDR1 MGHDK, CDR2 SYGVNS. The CDR3 contains 13 residues. The ends were cut back, 2 bases at V and 5 bases at J, with 10 bases in the middle. This CDR3 reads CASSEPGVHEQYF. The CDR3 DNA reads TGTGCCAGCAGTGAACCGGGAGTCCACGAGCAGTACTTC.

The V gene is TRBV5-4, the J gene TRBJ2-1; 7 bases fit TRBD1. The CDR3 is made up of 16 amino acids. CDR1 and CDR2 from the germline V gene are SGHNT and YYREEE (reference sequence). Unmatched junction bases numbered 9, after V lost 4 bases and J lost 2 bases. CDR3 DNA sequence: TGTGCCAGCAGCCCGGGTGGACAGGTAGCCTACAATGAGCAGTTCTTC. Translated, it gives CASSPGGQVAYNEQFF.

This chain joins TRBV5-5 and TRBJ2-3; 9 bases align to TRBD2. CDR1 and CDR2 from the germline V gene are SGHKS and YYEKEE (reference sequence). J lost 2 bases, V lost 4 bases, and 5 bases had no gene match. This CDR3 is 15 amino acids long. CDR3 sequence (DNA): TGTGCCAGCAGCGGTTCTAGCGGGGACACAGATACGCAGTATTTT. Protein sequence: CASSGSSGDTDTQYF.

The rearrangement joins TRBV5-1 to TRBJ2-3; TRBD1 is a possible D gene (6 bases). V was trimmed by 3 bases and J by 4 bases, leaving 9 bases between them. Per the germline V gene, CDR1 is SGHRS and CDR2 is YFSETQ. This CDR3 comprises 13 residues. This CDR3 is CASSSGDSDTQYF. The DNA for the CDR3 is TGCGCCAGCAGCTCAGGGGATTCAGATACGCAGTATTTT.

The V gene is TRBV5-5, the J gene TRBJ1-4; tentative D call: TRBD1 (6 bases). Trimming left V 2 bases short and J 5 bases short, with 13 bases between. The CDR3 spans 15 residues. Germline assignment: CDR1 SGHKS and CDR2 YYEKEE (reference sequence). CDR3 sequence: CASSLQGPWNEKLFF. CDR3 DNA: TGTGCCAGCAGCTTACAGGGTCCTTGGAATGAAAAACTGTTTTTT.

The chain links TRBV10-2 to TRBJ2-7; a possible D gene is TRBD1 (6 bases). Germline CDR1 and CDR2: WSHSY and SAAADI. V lost 6 bases, J lost 2 bases, and 14 bases lay in between. This CDR3 has 14 amino acids. This CDR3 is CASRAQTGPYEQYF. CDR3 sequence (DNA): TGCGCCAGCAGGGCACAGACAGGACCCTACGAGCAGTACTTC.

V gene TRBV2 combines with J gene TRBJ2-7; 9 nucleotides line up with TRBD1. This CDR3 contains 13 residues. The ends lost 8 bases at V and 4 bases at J; junction bases unmatched: 6. Germline-derived CDR1 and CDR2 are SNHLY and FYNNEI. The CDR3 is CASGGQGLYEQYF. For the CDR3, the DNA is TGTGCCAGCGGAGGACAGGGGCTTTACGAGCAGTACTTC.

The genes are TRBV5-4 and TRBJ2-3; 10 nucleotides align to TRBD2. Per germline, CDR1 SGHNT and CDR2 YYREEE (reference sequence). Trimming at V came to 0 bases and at J to 0 bases, leaving 4 bases not matched to a gene. The CDR3 is 17 amino acids. The CDR3 DNA sequence: TGTGCCAGCAGCTTGGACCAACTAGCGGGGAGCACAGATACGCAGTATTTT. Translated: CASSLDQLAGSTDTQYF.

In its sample, this clone was seen once. The chain carries TRBV27 and TRBJ2-7; the match to TRBD2 covers 7 bases. This CDR3 has 14 amino acids. Unmatched junction bases numbered 3, after V lost 2 bases and J lost 2 bases. The germline gives CDR1 MNHEY, CDR2 SMNVEV (reference sequence). The CDR3 spells CASSLSRGAYEQYF. In nucleotides, the CDR3 is TGTGCCAGCAGTTTAAGTCGGGGGGCCTACGAGCAGTACTTC.

The chain uses TRBV28 and TRBJ2-2; a possible D gene is TRBD2 (6 bases). The CDR3 length is 15 residues. The germline V gene has CDR1 MDHEN and CDR2 SYDVKM. V dropped 6 bases and J dropped 2 bases, with 13 bases sitting between them. CDR3 amino acids: CASRIRRDNTGELFF. The CDR3 DNA follows: TGTGCCAGCAGAATCCGGCGGGATAACACCGGGGAGCTGTTTTTT.

This clone was seen once. The rearrangement joins TRBV29-1 to TRBJ2-2; D remains ambiguous. Germline V lookup: CDR1 SQVTM, CDR2 ANQGSEA. CDR3 length: 14 amino acids. Trimming removed 4 bases from V and 1 base from J, with 10 bases in between. CDR3: CSVVPVVNTGELFF. The CDR3 DNA reads TGCAGCGTTGTTCCGGTTGTGAACACCGGGGAGCTGTTTTTT.

This chain connects TRBV2 to TRBJ2-2, with D perhaps matching TRBD2 (6 bases). The CDR3 consists of 13 residues. Between the trimmed V and J ends, which lost 7 bases and 6 bases, there was a span of 12 bases. The V gene's germline CDR1 is SNHLY and CDR2 FYNNEI. This CDR3 reads CASMASVAGELFF. The CDR3 DNA reads TGTGCCAGCATGGCTAGCGTTGCCGGGGAGCTGTTTTTT. Based on the CDR3 plus reference TRBV2 and TRBJ2-2, the full variable domain is EPEVTQTPSHQVTQMGQEVILRCVPISNHLYFYWYRQILGQKVEFLVSFYNNEISEKSEIFDDQFSVERPDGSNFTLKIRSTKLEDSAMYFCASMASVAGELFFGEGSRLTVL.

The chain is built from TRBV7-8 and TRBJ2-3; 10 nucleotides match TRBD2. Germline CDR1 reads SGHVS; CDR2 reads FQNEAQ. The CDR3 loop spans 17 amino acids. V gave up 5 bases and J gave up 1 base; unmatched junction bases: 9. CDR3 region: CASSTDWSGRGTDTQYF. The CDR3 region has the DNA TGTGCCAGCAGCACTGACTGGAGCGGGAGGGGCACAGATACGCAGTATTTT.

The chain uses TRBV7-9 and TRBJ2-7; 7 bases match TRBD1. CDR1 is SEHNR and CDR2 is FQNEAQ in the germline V gene (reference sequence). The CDR3 totals 15 residues. V lost 1 base and J lost 1; bases outside the gene matches: 4. The CDR3 nucleotides read TGTGCCAGCAGCTTAGTAGGGGGACAGTCCTACGAGCAGTACTTC. This codes for CASSLVGGQSYEQYF.

This rearrangement joins TRBV6-1 to TRBJ2-4, with 9 bases aligning to TRBD2. CDR3 length: 17 amino acids. The J segment lost 9 bases and the V segment lost 4 bases, leaving 16 bases of the junction unmatched. Germline V lookup: CDR1 MNHNS, CDR2 SASEGT. Here the CDR3 DNA reads TGTGCCAGCAGTGCTCCTAGCGGGGAGGGCCATCTGGGCATTCAGTACTTC. Translating gives CASSAPSGEGHLGIQYF.

The chain combines TRBV6-5 with TRBJ2-7; TRBD1 matches 12 bases. CDR1 and CDR2 from the germline V gene are MNHEY and SVGAGI. Trimming removed 0 bases from V and 4 bases from J; junction bases left unmatched: 4. The CDR3 is 16 amino acids. The CDR3 region has the DNA TGTGCCAGCAGTTACTCCGGGACAGGGGGCAGGTACGAGCAGTACTTC. Translated: CASSYSGTGGRYEQYF.

This clone was observed a handful of times. This chain's CDR3 is CASSVSGTGLYEQYF. For the CDR3, the DNA is TGTGCCAGCAGCGTATCCGGGACAGGGCTTTACGAGCAGTACTTC. The V gene is TRBV9, the J gene TRBJ2-7; 9 bases fit TRBD1. Per the germline V gene, CDR1 is SGDLS and CDR2 is YYNGEE. The CDR3 has 15 residues. The V gene end was trimmed by 1 base and the J gene end by 4 bases; junction bases not matched to a gene: 6.

The gene calls are TRBV18 and TRBJ1-2, with D perhaps matching TRBD1 (6 bases). Per germline, CDR1 KGHSH and CDR2 LQKENI. There are 12 residues in the CDR3. The V end lost 6 bases, the J end lost 6 bases, and 11 bases lay between the germline ends. The CDR3 coding sequence is TGTGCCAGCTCCGGGGACAATCATGGCTACACCTTC. It specifies CASSGDNHGYTF. The whole variable domain, remainder taken from reference TRBV18 and TRBJ1-2, is NAGVMQNPRHLVRRRGQEARLRCSPMKGHSHVYWYRQLPEEGLKFMVYLQKENIIDESGMPKERFSAEFPKEGPSILRIQQVVRGDSAAYFCASSGDNHGYTFGSGTRLTVV.

CDR3 loop: CASSTSSGRLGTDTQYF. As DNA, the CDR3 is TGTGCCAGCAGCACCTCTAGCGGGAGACTCGGCACAGATACGCAGTATTTT. V gene TRBV2 combines with J gene TRBJ2-3, with TRBD2 matching over 10 bases. Germline V CDR1 and CDR2: SNHLY, FYNNEI. The J segment lost 1 base and the V segment lost 6 bases, leaving 10 bases of the junction unmatched. The CDR3 covers 17 residues.

This clone has only one observation. The chain joins TRBV2 to TRBJ2-1, with D perhaps matching TRBD1 (6 bases). The germline gives CDR1 SNHLY, CDR2 FYNNEI. Deletions cut 6 bases from V and 0 bases from J, with 12 bases between. The CDR3 is made up of 15 amino acids. The CDR3 region has the DNA TGTGCCAGCAGAGTTCAGGGGAGCTCCTACAATGAGCAGTTCTTC. This codes for CASRVQGSSYNEQFF.

V usage is TRBV28 and J usage is TRBJ2-3, with 8 bases aligning to TRBD2. The CDR3 loop spans 15 amino acids. The germline gives CDR1 MDHEN, CDR2 SYDVKM. V gave up 7 bases and J gave up 4 bases; unmatched junction bases: 10. CDR3 loop: CASMETSGGADTQYF. CDR3 sequence (DNA): TGTGCCAGCATGGAAACTAGCGGAGGGGCAGATACGCAGTATTTT.

The V gene is TRBV4-1, the J gene TRBJ2-4; 11 bases agree with TRBD2. This CDR3 region has 18 residues. Per the germline V gene, CDR1 is MGHRA and CDR2 is YSYEKL. The ends lost 4 bases at V and 5 bases at J; junction bases unmatched: 13. DNA for the CDR3: TGCGCCAGCAGCCCCTCCACCCGACTAGCGGGACCCCAAAACATTCAGTACTTC. Its translation is CASSPSTRLAGPQNIQYF.

CDR3 DNA sequence: TGTGCCAGCAGTACCACGGGATATCCTGGTCCCTACGAGCAGTACTTC. Protein: CASSTTGYPGPYEQYF. This sequence joins TRBV27 and TRBJ2-7; TRBD2 is a possible D gene (5 bases). V was trimmed by 5 bases and J by 2 bases, leaving 19 bases between them. This CDR3 comprises 16 residues. Per germline, CDR1 MNHEY and CDR2 SMNVEV (reference sequence).